The 3 T cell receptor beta chains in this list originate from one sample, sequenced in a study of T cell responses to AZD1222 COVID-19 vaccine. Only in-frame clones appear in the TCRdb table, and some are missing; sequencing was by immunoSEQ multiplex PCR. Among under 200,000 clones listed, less than 95% were seen once. The sample in question was peripheral blood, obtained on day 0 of AZD1222 vaccination. These receptors were taken from an adult in good health.

The chain links TRBV24-1 to TRBJ2-5; no clear D gene. The CDR3 runs to 14 residues. Germline loops: CDR1 KGHDR, CDR2 SFDVKD. Trimming shortened V by 3 bases and J by 4 bases, and 11 bases separated the two germline ends. This chain's CDR3 is CATSDVTETETQYF. The CDR3 region has the DNA TGTGCCACCAGTGATGTAACAGAGACAGAGACCCAGTACTTC.

The V call is TRBV19, the J call TRBJ1-5; no definite D call. The V and J ends lost 3 bases and 7 bases respectively, with 10 bases between them. The CDR3 extends over 13 amino acids. The germline CDR1 and CDR2 sequences are LNHDA and SQIVND (reference sequence). In nucleotides, the CDR3 is TGTGCCAGTAGTATGGTGGGCGGGCAGCCCCAGCATTTT. Its protein is CASSMVGGQPQHF. The full variable domain, completed using reference TRBV19 and TRBJ1-5, is DGGITQSPKYLFRKEGQNVTLSCEQNLNHDAMYWYRQDPGQGLRLIYYSQIVNDFQKGDIAEGYSVSREKKESFPLTVTSAQKNPTAFYLCASSMVGGQPQHFGDGTRLSIL.

This clone has only one observation. The chain couples TRBV29-1 to TRBJ2-7; D not resolved. Germline CDR1 and CDR2: SQVTM and ANQGSEA. V was trimmed by 4 bases and J by 2 bases, leaving 9 bases between them. The CDR3 consists of 12 residues. The CDR3 region is CSVGGETYEQYF. The CDR3 DNA reads as TGCAGCGTTGGAGGCGAAACCTACGAGCAGTACTTC.